This TCR beta chain was recorded in a study of naive and memory T cell subsets. General observations from the study: The RNA method is potentially sensitive to activation and differentiation changes.

The CDR3 loop spans 18 amino acids. A UMI-containing oligonucleotide was joined by 3' ligation to the TCR cDNA template. Whole-blood samples were 2.5 to 3 ml of peripheral blood from healthy adult volunteers. Reverse transcription used DNase-treated unsorted total RNA, aiming for about 1 to 1000 ng. As concerns this clonotype: Its cognate antigen is unknown. Germline and junction disagree at one end, which may indicate a read error.

Four PCR rounds used nested alpha and beta constant region primers plus the SP2 primer. Reverse transcription of blood and skin TCR RNA was primed at alpha and beta constant regions. TCRdb recomputed calls from the 5' RACE reads with MiXCR, one row per CDR3 protein. The sample records about 59,000 distinct CDR3 sequences, 6.5% to 9% being singletons. This sequence originates from a female donor in good health. The chain combines TRBV23-1 with TRBJ1-5; 9 bases agree with TRBD1. TRBV23-1 counts as an open reading frame of uncertain function. The CDR3 DNA sequence: TGCGCCAGCAGTCAATCCTCACGGGGAGGGACAGGGTCGGGGCCCCAGAATTTT. Translation gives CASSQSSRGGTGSGPQNF.